This TCR beta chain was profiled in a study of blood T cell repertoires in COVID-19. Study background: The samples span acute and convalescent COVID-19 from the United States, Italy and Spain.

The V and J ends lost 4 bases and 1 base respectively, with 17 bases between them. The germline V gene has CDR1 SGHRS and CDR2 YFSETQ. The CDR3 loop spans 16 amino acids. In the original analysis: Amplification of reference gene primers provided the estimated nucleated cell counts. Method: immunoSEQ multiplex PCR; TCRdb's copy keeps in-frame clones and lacks some. V and J calls and clone size are as listed in that table; D and trimming were resolved from the DNA. The table lists around 260,000 clones, approximately 86% of them singletons. This TCR came from a man between 18 and 35 years old with active or convalescent COVID-19. The sequenced sample was peripheral blood. The chain is built from TRBV5-1 and TRBJ1-1, with D unresolved. The CDR3 reads CASSQAPPRGNTEAFF. The CDR3 nucleotides are TGCGCCAGCAGCCAAGCCCCGCCTCGGGGGAACACTGAAGCTTTCTTT.